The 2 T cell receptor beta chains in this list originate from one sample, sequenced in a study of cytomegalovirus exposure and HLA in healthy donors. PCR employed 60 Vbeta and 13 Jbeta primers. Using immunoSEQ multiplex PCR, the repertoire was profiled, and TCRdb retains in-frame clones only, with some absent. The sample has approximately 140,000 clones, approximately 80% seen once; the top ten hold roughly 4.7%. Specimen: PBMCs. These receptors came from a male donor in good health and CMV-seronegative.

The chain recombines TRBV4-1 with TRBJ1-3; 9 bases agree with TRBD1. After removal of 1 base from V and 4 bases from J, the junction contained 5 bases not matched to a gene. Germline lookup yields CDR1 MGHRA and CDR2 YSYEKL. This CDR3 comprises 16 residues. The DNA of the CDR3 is TGCGCCAGCAGCCAAGGGGGACAGGGCGTAGGAAACACCATATATTTT. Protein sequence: CASSQGGQGVGNTIYF.

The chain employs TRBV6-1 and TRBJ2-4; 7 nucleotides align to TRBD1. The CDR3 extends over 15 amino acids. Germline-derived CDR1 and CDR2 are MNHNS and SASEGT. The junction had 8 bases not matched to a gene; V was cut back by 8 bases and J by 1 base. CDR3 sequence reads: CASFTGAVAKNIQYF. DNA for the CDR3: TGTGCCAGCTTCACAGGGGCAGTCGCCAAAAACATTCAGTACTTC.